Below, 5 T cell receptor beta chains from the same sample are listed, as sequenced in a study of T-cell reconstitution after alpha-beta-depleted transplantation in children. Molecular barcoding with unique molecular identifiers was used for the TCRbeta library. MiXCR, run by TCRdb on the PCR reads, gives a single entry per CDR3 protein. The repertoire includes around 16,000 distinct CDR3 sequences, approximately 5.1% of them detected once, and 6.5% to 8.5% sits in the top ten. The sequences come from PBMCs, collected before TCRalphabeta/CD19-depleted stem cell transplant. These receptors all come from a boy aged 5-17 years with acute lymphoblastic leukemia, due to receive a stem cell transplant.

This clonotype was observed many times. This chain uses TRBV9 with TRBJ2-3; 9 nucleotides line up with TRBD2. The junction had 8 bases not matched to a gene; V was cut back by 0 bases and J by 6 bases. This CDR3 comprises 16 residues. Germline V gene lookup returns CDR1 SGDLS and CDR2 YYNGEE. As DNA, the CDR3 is TGTGCCAGCAGCGTAGAGGCGGGGGGGATCGAGGATACGCAGTATTTT. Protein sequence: CASSVEAGGIEDTQYF. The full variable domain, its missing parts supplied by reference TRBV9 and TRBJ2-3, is DSGVTQTPKHLITATGQRVTLRCSPRSGDLSVYWYQQSLDQGLQFLIQYYNGEERAKGNILERFSAQQFPDLHSELNLSSLELGDSALYFCASSVEAGGIEDTQYFGPGTRLTVL.

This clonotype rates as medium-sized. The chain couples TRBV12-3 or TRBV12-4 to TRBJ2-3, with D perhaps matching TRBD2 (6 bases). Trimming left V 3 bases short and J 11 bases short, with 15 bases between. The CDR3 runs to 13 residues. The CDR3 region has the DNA TGTGCCAGCAGTTTCGGGGGTGTAGAGAAGCAGTATTTT. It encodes CASSFGGVEKQYF.

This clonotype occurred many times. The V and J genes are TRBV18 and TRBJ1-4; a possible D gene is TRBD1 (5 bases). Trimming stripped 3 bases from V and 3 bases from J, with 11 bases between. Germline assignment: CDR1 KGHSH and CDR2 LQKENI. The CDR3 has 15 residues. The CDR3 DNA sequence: TGTGCCAGCTCACCTCAGGGCCGACCTAATGAAAAACTGTTTTTT. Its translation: CASSPQGRPNEKLFF.

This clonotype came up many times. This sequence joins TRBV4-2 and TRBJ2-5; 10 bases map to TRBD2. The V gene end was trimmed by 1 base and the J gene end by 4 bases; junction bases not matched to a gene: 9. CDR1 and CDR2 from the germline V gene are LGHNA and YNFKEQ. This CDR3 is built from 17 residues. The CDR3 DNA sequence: TGTGCCAGCAGCCAAGTAGCGGGGACTAGCGAGGGAGAGACCCAGTACTTC. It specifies CASSQVAGTSEGETQYF.

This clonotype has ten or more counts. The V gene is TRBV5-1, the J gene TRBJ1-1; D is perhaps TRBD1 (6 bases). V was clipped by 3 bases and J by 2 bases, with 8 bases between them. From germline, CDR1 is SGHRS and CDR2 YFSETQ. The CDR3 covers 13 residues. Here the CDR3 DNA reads TGCGCCAGCAGCTGGACAGTCAACACTGAAGCTTTCTTT. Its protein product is CASSWTVNTEAFF.